This T cell receptor (beta chain) derives from a study of CD8 T cells in Susac syndrome. Germline CDR1 and CDR2: MNHEY and SVGEGT. The V gene end was trimmed by 10 bases and the J gene end by 1 base; junction bases not matched to a gene: 18. The CDR3 runs 17 residues. Study observations and caveats: The TCR sequencing and HLA analysis in the study involved a relatively small number of individuals, as the study acknowledged.

CD8+ and CD4+ blood T cells underwent TCR beta sequencing. The authors reverse transcribed 0.5 to 1 ug RNA with random hexamers. The authors amplified TCR beta CDR3 across 54 Vbeta and 13 Jbeta using immunoSEQ multiplex PCR. TCRdb processed the immunoSEQ multiplex PCR reads anew with MiXCR; each CDR3 protein has one entry. The sample shows under 80,000 distinct CDR3 sequences, about 95% of them seen only once. A word on this clonotype: No antigen is known for it.

This sequence was found in a human donor with multiple sclerosis. This chain connects TRBV6-2 or TRBV6-3 to TRBJ2-7; TRBD1 matches 8 bases. The sample was CD8+ T cells from PBMCs. The CDR3, as DNA: TGTGCCATCCAGACAAGGGCAGGGGGCCTTGGGTCCTACGAGCAGTACTTC. Encoded protein: CAIQTRAGGLGSYEQYF.